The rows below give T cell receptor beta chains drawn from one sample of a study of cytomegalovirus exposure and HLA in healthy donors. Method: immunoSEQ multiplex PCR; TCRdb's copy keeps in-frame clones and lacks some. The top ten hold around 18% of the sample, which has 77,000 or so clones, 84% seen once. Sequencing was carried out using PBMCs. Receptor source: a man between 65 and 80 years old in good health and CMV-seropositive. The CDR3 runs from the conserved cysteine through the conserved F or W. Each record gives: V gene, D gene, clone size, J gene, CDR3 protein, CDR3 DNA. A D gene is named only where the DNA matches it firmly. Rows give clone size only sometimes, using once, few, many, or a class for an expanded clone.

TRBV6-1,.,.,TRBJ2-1,CASSAVVYNEQFF,TGTGCCAGCAGTGCTGTCGTCTACAATGAGCAGTTCTTC
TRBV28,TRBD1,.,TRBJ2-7,CASSLWLRGTGSQYF,TGTGCCAGCAGTTTATGGCTTCGGGGGACAGGCTCTCAGTACTTC
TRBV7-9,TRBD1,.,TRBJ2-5,CASSSSGTAQETQYF,TGTGCCAGCAGCTCCTCTGGGACAGCCCAAGAGACCCAGTACTTC
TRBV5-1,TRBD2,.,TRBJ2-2,CASSYGTSAGELFF,TGCGCCAGCAGCTACGGGACTAGCGCCGGGGAGCTGTTTTTT
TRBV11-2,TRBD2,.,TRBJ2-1,CASSFLTSGRNNEQFF,TGTGCCAGCAGCTTTCTAACTAGCGGGAGAAACAATGAGCAGTTCTTC
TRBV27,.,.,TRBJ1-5,CASSLGQSNQPQHF,TGTGCCAGCAGTCTCGGACAGAGCAATCAGCCCCAGCATTTT
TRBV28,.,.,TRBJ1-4,CASSSDQQAGFEKLFF,TGTGCCAGCAGTTCCGACCAACAGGCAGGGTTTGAAAAACTGTTTTTT
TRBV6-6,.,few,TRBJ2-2,CASLQATNTGELFF,TGTGCCAGCCTGCAGGCAACTAACACCGGGGAGCTGTTTTTT
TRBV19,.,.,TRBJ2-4,CASRAGLAKNIQYF,TGTGCCAGTAGGGCAGGCCTAGCCAAAAACATTCAGTACTTC
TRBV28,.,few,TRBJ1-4,CASNSPGAATNEKLFF,TGTGCCAGCAATTCTCCAGGGGCTGCAACTAATGAAAAACTGTTTTTT
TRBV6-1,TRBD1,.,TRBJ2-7,CASSSGQGYEQYF,TGTGCCAGCAGTTCGGGACAGGGATACGAGCAGTACTTC
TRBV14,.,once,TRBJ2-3,CASSLQDTQYF,TGTGCCAGCAGCTTACAAGATACGCAGTATTTT